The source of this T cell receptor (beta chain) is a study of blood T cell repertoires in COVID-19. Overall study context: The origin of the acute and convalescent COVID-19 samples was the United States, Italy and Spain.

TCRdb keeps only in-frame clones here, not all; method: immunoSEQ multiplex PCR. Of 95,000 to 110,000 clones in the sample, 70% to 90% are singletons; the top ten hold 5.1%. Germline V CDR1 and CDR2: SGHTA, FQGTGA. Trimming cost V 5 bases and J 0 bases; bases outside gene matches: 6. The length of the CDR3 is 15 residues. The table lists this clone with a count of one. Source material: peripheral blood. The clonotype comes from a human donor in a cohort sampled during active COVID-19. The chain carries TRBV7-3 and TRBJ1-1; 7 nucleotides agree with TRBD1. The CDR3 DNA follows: TGTGCCAGCAGCCAGACAGGGACGATGAACACTGAAGCTTTCTTT. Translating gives CASSQTGTMNTEAFF.